These 6 T cell receptor beta chains share one sample of origin, sequenced in a study of cytomegalovirus exposure and HLA in healthy donors. The PCR had 60 Vbeta and 13 Jbeta primers. Sequencing used immunoSEQ multiplex PCR; TCRdb keeps in-frame clones, though not all of them. The sample records about 150,000 clones, approximately 80% being singletons. Sequencing used PBMCs. The receptors were sampled from a man between 25 and 39 years old in good health and CMV-seropositive.

The chain recombines TRBV28 with TRBJ2-7; D might be TRBD1 (6 bases). V shed 3 bases and J shed 1 base, with 13 bases lying between them. CDR3 size: 15 residues. From germline, CDR1 is MDHEN and CDR2 SYDVKM. CDR3 coding DNA: TGTGCCAGCAGTTTCGACAGGCTTGTTTCCTACGAGCAGTACTTC. Translating it yields CASSFDRLVSYEQYF.

This rearrangement joins TRBV15 to TRBJ1-4; D remains ambiguous. The CDR3 is made up of 16 amino acids. Germline V lookup: CDR1 LNHNV, CDR2 YYDKDF (reference sequence). V lost 0 bases and J 0 bases, leaving 8 bases between the germline ends. The CDR3 here is CATSREPPATNEKLFF. The CDR3 DNA sequence: TGTGCCACCAGCAGAGAACCTCCAGCAACTAATGAAAAACTGTTTTTT.

Comment on this clone: One end of the junction is discordant with germline, which a read error may explain. The chain employs TRBV7-9 and TRBJ1-5, with a weak D call TRBD1 (5 bases). CDR3 length: 14 residues. From germline, CDR1 is SEHNR and CDR2 FQNEAQ (reference sequence). The CDR3 spells CSSSFDSTNQPQHF. The CDR3 region has the DNA TGTTCCAGCAGCTTCGACAGCACTAATCAGCCCCAGCATTTT.

This rearrangement joins TRBV18 to TRBJ2-5, with 9 nucleotides matching TRBD2. The CDR3 has 14 residues. Germline V gene lookup returns CDR1 KGHSH and CDR2 LQKENI. After removal of 3 bases from V and 5 bases from J, the junction contained 4 bases not matched to a gene. In nucleotides, the CDR3 is TGTGCCAGCTCACCTAGCGGGAGTCGGGAGACCCAGTACTTC. It codes for CASSPSGSRETQYF.

This rearrangement joins TRBV18 to TRBJ2-5; 7 nucleotides agree with TRBD2. The junction had 9 bases not matched to a gene; V was cut back by 3 bases and J by 2 bases. The germline V gene has CDR1 KGHSH and CDR2 LQKENI. This CDR3 contains 16 residues. The CDR3 nucleotides are TGTGCCAGCTCACCTCTCCGGGAGGCGTCGCAAGAGACCCAGTACTTC. Translating gives CASSPLREASQETQYF.

This clone has only a few counts. The CDR3 reads CASSNRGQGVGEQYF. DNA of the CDR3: TGTGCCAGCAGTAACCGAGGACAGGGAGTCGGCGAGCAGTACTTC. This sequence joins TRBV27 and TRBJ2-7; TRBD1 agrees at 8 bases. In germline, CDR1 is MNHEY, CDR2 SMNVEV (reference sequence). The CDR3 has 15 amino acids. The V and J ends lost 5 bases and 6 bases, in that order; junction bases with no gene match: 12.